The T cell receptor (beta chain) described here comes from a study of blood T cell repertoires in COVID-19. Study at large: In each case, the material was cDNA or gDNA derived from T cells, B-cell-depleted T cells, or PBMCs.

As originally analysed: Amplification from reference gene primers served as the basis for estimated nucleated cell counts. Clones were read by immunoSEQ multiplex PCR, and TCRdb kept only the in-frame ones, dropping some. The D gene and trimming were derived from the DNA, and the V and J assignments and clone size from that table. Of some 72,000 clones in the sample, approximately 90% were seen once. The TCR sequence derives from a man between 50 and 59 years old with active COVID-19. Specimen: peripheral blood.

CDR3 protein: CASTRDRGTDTQYF. CDR3 coding DNA: TGTGCCAGCACTCGGGACAGGGGGACAGATACGCAGTATTTT. The gene calls are TRBV6-5 and TRBJ2-3; the match to TRBD1 covers 11 bases. J lost 3 bases, V lost 7 bases, and 3 bases had no gene match. CDR3 length equals 14 residues. Germline CDR1 reads MNHEY; CDR2 reads SVGAGI.